This is a list of T cell receptor beta chains from one sample in a study of blood T cell repertoires in COVID-19. The repertoire was sequenced with immunoSEQ multiplex PCR; TCRdb's copy has only in-frame clones and lacks some. This sample has about 67,000 clones, with about 90% found just once. The sequenced material came from peripheral blood. Every receptor here comes from a man aged 50 to 60 with active COVID-19. CDR3s include the opening cysteine and the closing phenylalanine or tryptophan. Fields, in order: J gene, clone size, V gene, D gene, CDR3 protein, CDR3 DNA. D genes are given only for firm matches. Size values are once, few and many counts, or a class for expanded clones, and some rows have none.

j_gene: TRBJ2-7
abundance: .
v_gene: TRBV11-3
d_gene: .
CDR3aa: CASSLVNRPVYEQYF
CDR3nt: TGTGCCAGCAGCTTAGTTAACAGGCCAGTCTACGAGCAGTACTTC

j_gene: TRBJ2-5
abundance: .
v_gene: TRBV5-8
d_gene: .
CDR3aa: CASSFRVVRETQYF
CDR3nt: TGTGCCAGCAGCTTCAGGGTTGTTCGAGAGACCCAGTACTTC

j_gene: TRBJ1-2
abundance: .
v_gene: TRBV6-5
d_gene: .
CDR3aa: CATRDTNYGYTF
CDR3nt: TGTGCCACCCGGGACACTAACTATGGCTACACCTTC

j_gene: TRBJ2-5
abundance: once
v_gene: TRBV7-9
d_gene: .
CDR3aa: CASSLGSGTRQETQYF
CDR3nt: TGTGCCAGCAGCTTAGGGTCGGGGACTCGACAAGAGACCCAGTACTTC

j_gene: TRBJ1-1
abundance: .
v_gene: TRBV5-1
d_gene: TRBD1
CDR3aa: CASSSTGVNTEAFF
CDR3nt: TGCGCCAGCAGCTCGACAGGGGTGAACACTGAAGCTTTCTTT

j_gene: TRBJ1-1
abundance: .
v_gene: TRBV5-1
d_gene: TRBD1
CDR3aa: CASSLATGGGTEAFF
CDR3nt: TGCGCCAGCAGCTTGGCAACAGGGGGCGGGACTGAAGCTTTCTTT

j_gene: TRBJ2-4
abundance: .
v_gene: TRBV4-1
d_gene: .
CDR3aa: CASSPPAGLWRNIQYF
CDR3nt: TGCGCCAGCAGCCCCCCGGCAGGGCTTTGGAGAAACATTCAGTACTTC

j_gene: TRBJ2-1
abundance: .
v_gene: TRBV19
d_gene: .
CDR3aa: CASSTEFAVYNEQFF
CDR3nt: TGTGCCAGTAGTACCGAATTCGCGGTCTACAATGAGCAGTTCTTC

j_gene: TRBJ1-1
abundance: .
v_gene: TRBV7-9
d_gene: TRBD1
CDR3aa: CASRGTDRMNTEAFF
CDR3nt: TGTGCCAGCAGAGGGACAGACAGAATGAACACTGAAGCTTTCTTT

j_gene: TRBJ1-2
abundance: .
v_gene: TRBV11-2
d_gene: TRBD1
CDR3aa: CASSWTGGNYGYTF
CDR3nt: TGTGCCAGCAGCTGGACAGGGGGCAACTATGGCTACACCTTC

j_gene: TRBJ1-1
abundance: .
v_gene: TRBV19
d_gene: TRBD1
CDR3aa: CASSISGTGYEAFF
CDR3nt: TGTGCCAGTAGTATCTCTGGGACAGGGTATGAAGCTTTCTTT

j_gene: TRBJ2-3
abundance: .
v_gene: TRBV6-5
d_gene: .
CDR3aa: CASSFSSATDTQYF
CDR3nt: TGTGCCAGCAGTTTTTCTAGCGCGACAGATACGCAGTATTTT

j_gene: TRBJ2-7
abundance: .
v_gene: TRBV29-1
d_gene: .
CDR3aa: CSVRRGSEQYF
CDR3nt: TGCAGCGTACGAAGGGGAAGCGAGCAGTACTTC

j_gene: TRBJ2-7
abundance: once
v_gene: TRBV5-4
d_gene: TRBD2
CDR3aa: CASSLGTSDAYEQYF
CDR3nt: TGTGCCAGCAGCTTGGGGACTAGCGACGCCTACGAGCAGTACTTC